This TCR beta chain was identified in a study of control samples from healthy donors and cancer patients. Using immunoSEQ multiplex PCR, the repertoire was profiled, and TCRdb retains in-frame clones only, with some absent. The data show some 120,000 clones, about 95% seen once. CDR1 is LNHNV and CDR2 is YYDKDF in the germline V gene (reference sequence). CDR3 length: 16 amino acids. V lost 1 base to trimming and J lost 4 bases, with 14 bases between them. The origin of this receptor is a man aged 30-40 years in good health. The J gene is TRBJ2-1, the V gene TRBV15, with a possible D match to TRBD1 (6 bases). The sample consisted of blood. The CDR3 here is CATSRAQGMGYNEQFF. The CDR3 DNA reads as TGTGCCACCAGCAGAGCCCAGGGGATGGGGTACAATGAGCAGTTCTTC.